A selection of T cell receptor beta chains follows, all from one sample in a study of blood T cell repertoires in COVID-19. Only in-frame clones appear in the TCRdb table, and some are missing; sequencing was by immunoSEQ multiplex PCR. The data hold about 300,000 clones, with more than 75% observed a single time. Sample: peripheral blood. The receptors were gathered from a woman aged 50 to 65 with acute or convalescent COVID-19. CDR3s leave out the opening cysteine and the closing phenylalanine or tryptophan. Fields, in order: J gene, V gene, CDR3 protein.

TRBJ2-6	TRBV5-1	ASSAGPGANVLT
TRBJ2-2	TRBV7-7	ASSPGQGKNTGELF
TRBJ2-1	TRBV7-2	ASSLLGGVYNEQF
TRBJ2-5	TRBV18	ASSPMAGGQETQY
TRBJ2-1	TRBV18	ASSPRTSGRINEQF
TRBJ2-2	TRBV5-1	ASSPASGRAPNTGELF
TRBJ1-4	TRBV19	ASKFSVNEKLF
TRBJ2-7	TRBV28	ASGTSGRTYEQY
TRBJ2-7	TRBV4-2	ASSARDRGSYEQY
TRBJ2-3	TRBV5-4	ASSGRTSGSTDTQY
TRBJ2-3	TRBV29-1	SVIGGLASTDTQY
TRBJ2-7	TRBV30	AWSAQVSEQY
TRBJ2-6	TRBV12-3/TRBV12-4	ASGRAGANVLT
TRBJ1-2	TRBV28	ASTLTGNYGYT
TRBJ2-7	TRBV9	ASSVGGGEQY
TRBJ1-5	TRBV19	ASSIDPPLEGPQH
TRBJ1-3	TRBV6-7	ASSPGWTIY
TRBJ2-1	TRBV19	ASKKASNEQF
TRBJ2-7	TRBV7-9	ASSRYRGLGEQY
TRBJ2-1	TRBV18	ASSLPLAGLNEQF
TRBJ2-3	TRBV28	ASSPWTGWADTQY
TRBJ1-5	TRBV5-5	ASSLEGQGMFQPQH
TRBJ1-3	TRBV7-3	ASSSGRPNSGNTIY
TRBJ2-7	TRBV12-3/TRBV12-4	ASSPDSGYEQY
TRBJ2-1	TRBV6-5	ASSFHITEQF
TRBJ1-5	TRBV5-8	ASSRRGQPQH
TRBJ2-1	TRBV9	ASSVGWASGQNNEQF
TRBJ2-7	TRBV7-2	ASSSYGAGVGEQY
TRBJ1-4	TRBV29-1	SVGDRGGGEKLF
TRBJ2-6	TRBV30	AWSVAGSGANVLT
TRBJ2-2	TRBV24-1	ATSDYRQGSGELF
TRBJ2-5	TRBV11-2	ASSLVGLAGETQY
TRBJ2-7	TRBV5-1	ASSLAPLTRSSYEQY
TRBJ2-1	TRBV5-6	ASSQKIRDSLKEQF
TRBJ1-1	TRBV15	AFSTGLNTEAF
TRBJ2-7	TRBV5-1	ASSLAGASSYEQY
TRBJ2-1	TRBV3-1/TRBV3-2	ASSQEGGKQF
TRBJ1-6	TRBV10-3	AISESDRDSPLH
TRBJ2-7	TRBV10-1	ATGGLPTGSYEQY
TRBJ1-4	TRBV5-1	ASSPVGVTNEKLF
TRBJ1-1	TRBV2	ASRSDWARSGTEAF
TRBJ1-1	TRBV2	ASIGHLNTEAF
TRBJ2-2	TRBV7-3	ASSLASGTGELF
TRBJ1-5	TRBV28	ASSLEGSWDNQPQH
TRBJ1-1	TRBV27	ASSSQAGRHMNTEAF
TRBJ2-7	TRBV9	ASSVGLLGEQY
TRBJ1-5	TRBV30	AWSRDRVSRGNQPQH
TRBJ2-1	TRBV29-1	SVGPGVYNEQF
TRBJ2-7	TRBV6-4	ASSKDSGSYEQY
TRBJ1-5	TRBV5-1	ASSLQGNQPQH
TRBJ1-4	TRBV27	ASSPFATNEKLF
TRBJ2-3	TRBV6-1	ASSDPTGRGTDTQY
TRBJ2-7	TRBV7-8	ASSLRGDGQY
TRBJ2-6	TRBV21-1	ASSKGAGRTKSSGANVLT
TRBJ2-7	TRBV7-2	ASSSRAALAGDFYEQY
TRBJ1-2	TRBV18	ASSPQLPGQGIVGYT
TRBJ2-7	TRBV7-9	ASSPGTSGRTYEQY